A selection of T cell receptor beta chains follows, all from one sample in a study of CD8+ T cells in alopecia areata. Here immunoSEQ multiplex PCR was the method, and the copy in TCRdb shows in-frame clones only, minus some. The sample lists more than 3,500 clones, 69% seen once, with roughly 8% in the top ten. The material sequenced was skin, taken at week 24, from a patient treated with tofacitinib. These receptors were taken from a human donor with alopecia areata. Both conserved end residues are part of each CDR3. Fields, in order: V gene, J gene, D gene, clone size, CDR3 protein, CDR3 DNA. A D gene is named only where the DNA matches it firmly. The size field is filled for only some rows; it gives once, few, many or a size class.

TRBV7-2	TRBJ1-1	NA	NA	CASSLVSGTEAFF	TGTGCCAGCAGCTTAGTCTCGGGGACTGAAGCTTTCTTT
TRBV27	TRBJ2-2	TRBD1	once	CASRQGPLGGELFF	TGTGCCAGTAGACAGGGACCGCTGGGCGGGGAGCTGTTTTTT
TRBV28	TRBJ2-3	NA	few	CASSGSTALWPDTQYF	TGTGCCAGCAGTGGGTCGACAGCCCTGTGGCCAGATACGCAGTATTTT
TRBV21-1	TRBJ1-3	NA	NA	CASSCMMLQHARNTIYF	TGTGCCAGCAGTTGCATGATGCTACAACACGCACGAAACACCATATATTTT
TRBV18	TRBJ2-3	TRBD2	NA	CASSRGLESDTQYF	TGTGCCAGCTCACGAGGACTAGAGTCAGATACGCAGTATTTT
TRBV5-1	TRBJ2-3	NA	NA	CASSLSPRTQYF	TGCGCCAGCAGCTTGTCCCCCCGTACGCAGTATTTT
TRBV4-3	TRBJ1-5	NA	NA	CASSQDLGGGPQHF	TGCGCCAGCAGCCAAGATCTCGGCGGAGGGCCCCAGCATTTT
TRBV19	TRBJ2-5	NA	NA	CASSVIPGGGWETQYF	TGTGCCAGTAGTGTTATACCAGGCGGCGGCTGGGAGACCCAGTACTTC
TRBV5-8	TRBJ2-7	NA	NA	CASSLETGRIIDYEQYF	TGTGCCAGCAGCTTGGAAACAGGGAGGATTATTGACTACGAGCAGTACTTC
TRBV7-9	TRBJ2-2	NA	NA	CASSPTNTGELFF	TGTGCCAGCAGCCCTACTAACACCGGGGAGCTGTTTTTT
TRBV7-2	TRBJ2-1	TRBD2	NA	CASSLFSGADNEQFF	TGTGCCAGCAGCTTATTTAGCGGGGCCGACAATGAGCAGTTCTTC
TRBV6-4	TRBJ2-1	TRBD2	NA	CASSDEASGSVEQFF	TGTGCCAGCAGTGATGAAGCTAGCGGGAGCGTTGAGCAGTTCTTC
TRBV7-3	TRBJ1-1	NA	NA	CASSEQPGQMNTEAFF	TGTGCCAGCAGCGAACAACCAGGTCAAATGAACACTGAAGCTTTCTTT
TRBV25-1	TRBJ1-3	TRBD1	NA	CASSDWTGGRGNTIYF	TGTGCCAGCAGTGACTGGACAGGGGGCCGGGGAAACACCATATATTTT
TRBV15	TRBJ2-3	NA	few	CATSRGVKETDTQYF	TGTGCCACCAGCAGAGGGGTAAAGGAAACAGATACGCAGTATTTT
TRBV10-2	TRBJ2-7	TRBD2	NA	CASSLAGDSYEQYF	TGCGCCAGCAGCCTAGCGGGGGACTCCTACGAGCAGTACTTC
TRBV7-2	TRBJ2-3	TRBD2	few	CASSLGGSGLSTDTQYF	TGTGCCAGCAGCTTAGGTGGTAGCGGGCTGAGCACAGATACGCAGTATTTT
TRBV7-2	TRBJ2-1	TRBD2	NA	CASSFTSGTYNEQFF	TGTGCCAGCAGCTTTACTAGCGGGACTTACAATGAGCAGTTCTTC
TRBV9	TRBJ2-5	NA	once	CASSVTGSETQYF	TGTGCCAGCAGCGTTACAGGGAGCGAGACCCAGTACTTC
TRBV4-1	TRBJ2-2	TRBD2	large	CASSHGLAGAGELFF	TGCGCCAGCAGCCACGGACTAGCGGGGGCCGGGGAGCTGTTTTTT
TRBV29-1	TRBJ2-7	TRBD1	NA	CSVEVDRALSYEQYF	TGCAGCGTTGAAGTTGACAGGGCACTCTCCTACGAGCAGTACTTC
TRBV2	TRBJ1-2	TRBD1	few	CASSADTGGNYGYTF	TGTGCCAGCAGTGCCGACACAGGGGGTAACTATGGCTACACCTTC
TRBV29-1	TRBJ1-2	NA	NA	CSVVEGGGKGYGYTF	TGCAGCGTTGTGGAGGGGGGCGGGAAGGGCTATGGCTACACCTTC
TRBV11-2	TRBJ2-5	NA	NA	CASSLGGADQETQYF	TGTGCCAGCAGCTTAGGGGGAGCGGACCAAGAGACCCAGTACTTC
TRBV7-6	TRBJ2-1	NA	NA	CASSLREEGEQFF	TGTGCCAGCAGCTTACGAGAGGAGGGTGAGCAGTTCTTC
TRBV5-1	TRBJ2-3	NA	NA	CASRHPGLSTDTQYF	TGCGCCAGCAGACACCCGGGACTTTCCACAGATACGCAGTATTTT
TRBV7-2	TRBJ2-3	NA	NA	CASSPSSFTGRTDTQYF	TGTGCCAGCAGCCCCTCATCTTTTACCGGAAGAACAGATACGCAGTATTTT
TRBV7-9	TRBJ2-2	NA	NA	CASSFGSGELFF	TGTGCCAGCAGCTTCGGGTCCGGGGAGCTGTTTTTT
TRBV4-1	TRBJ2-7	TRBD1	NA	CASSQLQWTGAWGEQYF	TGCGCCAGCAGCCAACTGCAATGGACAGGGGCATGGGGCGAGCAGTACTTC
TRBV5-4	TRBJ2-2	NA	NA	CASRLANTGELFF	TGTGCCAGCAGACTAGCAAACACCGGGGAGCTGTTTTTT
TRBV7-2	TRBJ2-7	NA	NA	CASSVFGTYEQYF	TGTGCCAGCAGCGTATTTGGGACCTACGAGCAGTACTTC
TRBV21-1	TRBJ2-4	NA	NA	CASSKAVHVKNIQYF	TGTGCCAGCAGCAAAGCGGTACACGTCAAAAACATTCAGTACTTC
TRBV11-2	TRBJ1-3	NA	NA	CASSLQGGTGNTIYF	TGTGCCAGCAGCCTACAGGGAGGAACTGGAAACACCATATATTTT
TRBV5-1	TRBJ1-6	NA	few	CASSTRHSYNSPLHF	TGCGCCAGCAGCACCAGACATAGCTATAATTCACCCCTCCACTTT
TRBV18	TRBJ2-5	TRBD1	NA	CASSATGFYQETQYF	TGTGCCAGCTCCGCGACAGGGTTCTACCAAGAGACCCAGTACTTC
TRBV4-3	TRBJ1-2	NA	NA	CASSQVRSGAYGYTF	TGCGCCAGCAGCCAAGTCCGATCAGGGGCCTATGGCTACACCTTC
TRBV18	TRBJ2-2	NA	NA	CASSRGEANTGELFF	TGTGCCAGCTCAAGGGGAGAAGCGAACACCGGGGAGCTGTTTTTT
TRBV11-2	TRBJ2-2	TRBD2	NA	CASSYLAGFSNTGELFF	TGTGCCAGCAGCTACCTAGCGGGTTTTTCGAACACCGGGGAGCTGTTTTTT
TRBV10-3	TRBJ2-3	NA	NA	CAIKELGEGTDTQYF	TGTGCCATCAAGGAGTTAGGGGAGGGCACAGATACGCAGTATTTT
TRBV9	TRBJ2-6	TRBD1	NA	CASSLQGESSGANVLTF	TGTGCCAGCAGCCTACAGGGGGAGAGCTCTGGGGCCAACGTCCTGACTTTC
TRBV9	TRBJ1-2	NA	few	CASSAGSYGGGGYTF	TGTGCCAGCAGCGCGGGGTCTTATGGGGGTGGTGGCTACACCTTC
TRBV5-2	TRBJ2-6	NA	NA	CASKVNREYQSRANVLTF	TGTGCCAGCAAAGTAAACCGAGAGTACCAAAGTCGGGCCAACGTCCTGACTTTC
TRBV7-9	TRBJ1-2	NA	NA	CASNPGQGLDYGYTF	TGTGCCAGCAACCCGGGGCAGGGGTTGGACTATGGCTACACCTTC
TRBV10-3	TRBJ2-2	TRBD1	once	CAISDLTGVTGELFF	TGTGCCATCAGTGACTTGACAGGGGTTACCGGGGAGCTGTTTTTT